This record concerns one TCR beta chain sequence. Only one count was recorded for this clone. Its antigen is unknown. Nothing much larger sits one base from this clone, and base qualities are not available. Library preparation was by the immunoSEQ multiplex PCR assay. CDR3 regions were amplified from genomic DNA by Adaptive Biotechnology using a two-step, amplification bias-controlled multiplex PCR. In the first PCR, primers covered every V and J gene segment, and in the second PCR, barcodes and Illumina adapters were added. CDR3 libraries were sequenced on an Illumina instrument. The original pipeline was this. The analysis used both the pipelines supplied by the vendor and custom analysis of the raw data in R/Bioconductor with R version 3.3.0. Clonality, which ranges from 0 to 1, was calculated as the inverse of the normalised Shannon entropy across all productive clones. The repertoire share taken up by the top 100 clones defined high-frequency clones, and only clones that passed a 95% confidence test were kept. Repertoire diversity was measured with the Simpson index, and overlap between samples was measured with the Morisita-Horn index. TCRdb provides this immuneACCESS table in a form limited to in-frame rearrangements. Some clones are lacking; in checked studies, under half of them reflect an unresolved V gene, and why the rest are absent is not known. V and J calls and clone size come straight from that table; D and trimming were deduced from the DNA. The sample has approximately 3,200 clones on record, about 92% of them singletons. About 3% of the sample lies in the top ten.

These data come from a study of T cell repertoires in ileal Crohn's disease (dated by TCRdb to between 2017 and 2020). Concerning the study at large: Median disease duration was approximately 8 years, and around 35% of patients were identified as active smokers at the time of surgery. Every patient underwent surgery because of a complication, which was stricturing disease in roughly 60% of cases and penetrating disease in approximately 40%. Roughly half of the patients were given postoperative therapy, with around eleven receiving thiopurines and 18 receiving anti-TNF agents. M0 samples were biopsies from the inflamed portion of the ileum in the surgical resection specimen. Roughly 550 nanograms of biopsy DNA per sample were submitted for commercial TCRB immunosequencing. TCR repertoire analysis was done in 45 to 65 Crohn's disease patients from a prospective multicentre cohort. The study was conducted in parallel with a multicentre cohort that was designed to identify predictors of early endoscopic recurrence following ileocolonic resection. A Rutgeerts score higher than i0 was the definition used for endoscopic postoperative recurrence. The study sequenced some 170 mucosal samples from roughly 60 patients, taken at several locations on the surgical specimen and at postoperative endoscopy.

Broad study findings and their caveats: Higher high-frequency clone percentages at surgery were associated with endoscopic recurrence; all patients with clonality above 26.8% (18/57) had recurrence. More high-frequency clones were carried by sorted CD8 T cells than by CD4 T cells, suggesting that mucosal expansions were mainly CD8. Mucosal CD4 and CD8 T cells were sorted and sequenced only in a subgroup of patients, the size of which was not stated. A significantly higher proportion of clonal expansions was observed in active smokers at surgery than in non-smokers (approximately 26% vs 20%, p=0.02).

The CDR3 measures 19 amino acids from cysteine to phenylalanine. This entry keeps only the CDR3 DNA: 57 bases, framed from base 1. V trim: 0 bases; J trim: 2 bases; unmatched bases: 5. Looking up the germline V gene yields CDR1 LGHNA and CDR2 YSLEER. Sample time point, as interpreted from the label and publication: inflamed ileum from the surgical specimen. Adults with ileal or ileocolonic Crohn's disease and an indication for ileocolonic resection were eligible for inclusion. Whole ileal mucosal biopsies were stored frozen at -80°C before DNA extraction. Genomic DNA was extracted from frozen whole biopsies with a TRizol-based method and quantified on a NanoDrop 2000 spectrophotometer.

This receptor chain uses TRBV4-3 and TRBJ2-4, with 15 bases in between that match TRBD2. The clonotype was recovered from an adult with Crohn's disease. Material for sequencing was ileal tissue. Here is the DNA: TGCGCCAGCAGCCAAGATTACGGACTAGCGGGAGGGCCCAAAAACATTCAGTACTTC. This gives the protein CASSQDYGLAGGPKNIQYF.